This entry concerns a single T cell receptor (beta chain). An end of the junction differs from the germline gene, which may be a read error. PBMCs were sourced from over 8.5 ml fresh peripheral blood. TCR beta CDR3 regions were amplified from RNA. HTBI primers were the set used in a first-round RT-PCR of the TCR CDR3. TCRdb fed the multiplex PCR reads into MiXCR, producing one record per CDR3 protein. The sample contains about 96,000 distinct CDR3 sequences, roughly 56% of which appear only once. CDR1 and CDR2 (germline): SNHLY, FYNNEI. CDR3 size: 16 residues. This record belongs to a study of T cells in Graves' hyperthyroidism and ophthalmopathy.

The chain couples TRBV2 to TRBJ2-2; perhaps D is TRBD1 or TRBD2 (5 bases each). Specimen: blood. This TCR derives from a woman in her thirties or forties with Graves' hyperthyroidism. CDR3 coding DNA: TGTGCCAGCAGTGTCTCTGCAGAGGGGCGCCTCAGGGAGTTGTTTTTT. Its protein is CASSVSAEGRLRELFF. The full variable domain, with the rest looked up from reference TRBV2 and TRBJ2-2, is EPEVTQTPSHQVTQMGQEVILRCVPISNHLYFYWYRQILGQKVEFLVSFYNNEISEKSEIFDDQFSVERPDGSNFTLKIRSTKLEDSAMYFCASSVSAEGRLRELFFGEGSRLTVL.